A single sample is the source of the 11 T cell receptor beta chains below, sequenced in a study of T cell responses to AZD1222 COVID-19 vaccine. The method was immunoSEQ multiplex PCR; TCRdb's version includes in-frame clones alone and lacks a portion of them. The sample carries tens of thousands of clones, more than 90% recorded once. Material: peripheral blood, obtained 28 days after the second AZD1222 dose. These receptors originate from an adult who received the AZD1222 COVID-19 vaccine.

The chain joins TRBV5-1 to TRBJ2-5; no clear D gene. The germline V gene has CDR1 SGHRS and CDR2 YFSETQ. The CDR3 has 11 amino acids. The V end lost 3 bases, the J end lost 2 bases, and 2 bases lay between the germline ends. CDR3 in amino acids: CASSYQETQYF. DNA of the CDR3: TGCGCCAGCAGCTATCAAGAGACCCAGTACTTC.

CDR3 coding DNA: TGTGCCAGCAGTAGGGACGGAAGAAACTATGGCTACACCTTC. Protein: CASSRDGRNYGYTF. The chain combines TRBV6-5 with TRBJ1-2; the D gene is possibly TRBD1 (5 bases). The CDR3 sequence is 14 residues long. V gave up 5 bases and J gave up 2 bases, with 12 bases separating them. Germline lookup yields CDR1 MNHEY and CDR2 SVGAGI.

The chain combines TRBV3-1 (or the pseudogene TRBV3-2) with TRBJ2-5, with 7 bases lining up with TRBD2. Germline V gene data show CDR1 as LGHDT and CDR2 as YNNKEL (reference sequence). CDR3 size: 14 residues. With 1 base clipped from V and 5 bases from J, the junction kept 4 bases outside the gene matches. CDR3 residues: CASSQGLAVETQYF. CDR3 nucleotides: TGTGCCAGCAGCCAAGGACTAGCAGTTGAGACCCAGTACTTC.

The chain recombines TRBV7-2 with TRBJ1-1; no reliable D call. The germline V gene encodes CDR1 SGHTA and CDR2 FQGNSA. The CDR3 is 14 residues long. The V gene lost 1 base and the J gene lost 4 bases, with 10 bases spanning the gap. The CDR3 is CASSLEGWGTEAFF. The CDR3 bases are TGTGCCAGCAGCTTAGAGGGTTGGGGCACTGAAGCTTTCTTT.

CDR3 sequence reads: CASSFPNTGDGGTDTQYF. The CDR3 region has the DNA TGTGCCAGCAGCTTCCCAAATACAGGGGACGGTGGCACAGATACGCAGTATTTT. The rearrangement links TRBV5-4 to TRBJ2-3; 7 nucleotides line up with TRBD1. Germline V gives CDR1 SGHNT, CDR2 YYREEE (reference sequence). The J segment lost 1 base and the V segment lost 2 bases, leaving 13 bases of the junction unmatched. This CDR3 has 18 residues.

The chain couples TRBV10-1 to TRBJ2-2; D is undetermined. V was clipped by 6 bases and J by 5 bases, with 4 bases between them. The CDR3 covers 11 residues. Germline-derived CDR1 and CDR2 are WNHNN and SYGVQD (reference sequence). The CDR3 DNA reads TGCGCCAGCAGGGGAACCGGGGAGCTGTTTTTT. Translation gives CASRGTGELFF.

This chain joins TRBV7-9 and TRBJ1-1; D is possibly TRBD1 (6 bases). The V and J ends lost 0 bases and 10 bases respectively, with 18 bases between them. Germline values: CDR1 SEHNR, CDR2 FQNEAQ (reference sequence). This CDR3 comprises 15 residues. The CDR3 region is CASSLASYRAEGAFF. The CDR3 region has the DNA TGTGCCAGCAGCTTAGCGTCCTACAGGGCCGAGGGAGCTTTCTTT.

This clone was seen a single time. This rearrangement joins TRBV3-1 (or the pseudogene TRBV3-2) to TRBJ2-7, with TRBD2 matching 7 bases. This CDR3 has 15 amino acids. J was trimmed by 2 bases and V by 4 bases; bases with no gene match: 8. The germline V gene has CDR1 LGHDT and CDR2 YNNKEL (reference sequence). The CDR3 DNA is TGTGCCAGCAGCCCAGAGGCGGGAGCACCCTACGAGCAGTACTTC. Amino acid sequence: CASSPEAGAPYEQYF.

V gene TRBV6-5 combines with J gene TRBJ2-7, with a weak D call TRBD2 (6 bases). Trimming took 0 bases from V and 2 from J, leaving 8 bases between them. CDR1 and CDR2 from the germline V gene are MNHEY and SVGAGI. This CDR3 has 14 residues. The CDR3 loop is CASSYSPGAYEQYF. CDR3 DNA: TGTGCCAGCAGTTACTCCCCGGGGGCCTACGAGCAGTACTTC.

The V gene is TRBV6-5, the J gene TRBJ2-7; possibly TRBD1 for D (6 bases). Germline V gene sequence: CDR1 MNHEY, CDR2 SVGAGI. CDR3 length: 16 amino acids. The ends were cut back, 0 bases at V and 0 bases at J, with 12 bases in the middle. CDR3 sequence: CASSYSRTELSYEQYF. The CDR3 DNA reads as TGTGCCAGCAGTTACTCGAGGACAGAGCTCTCCTACGAGCAGTACTTC.

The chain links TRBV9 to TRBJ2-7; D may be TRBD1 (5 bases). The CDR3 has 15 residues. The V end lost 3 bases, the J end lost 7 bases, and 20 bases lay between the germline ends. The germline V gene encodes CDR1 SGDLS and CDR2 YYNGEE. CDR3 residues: CASSATVGRDREQYF. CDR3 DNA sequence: TGTGCCAGCAGCGCCACTGTCGGCAGGGATCGGGAGCAGTACTTC.